This passage covers 32 T cell receptor beta chains from one sample sequenced in a study of blood T cell repertoires in COVID-19. Repertoires were generated with immunoSEQ multiplex PCR, while TCRdb's copy carries only in-frame clones and drops some. The table has about 98,000 clones, approximately 86% seen once; the top ten hold roughly 11%. Sequences were obtained from peripheral blood. The origin of the receptors is a man aged 70 or older with active or convalescent COVID-19.

V is TRBV15 and J is TRBJ2-2, with D perhaps TRBD2 (5 bases). The V end lost 0 bases, the J end lost 2 bases, and 10 bases lay between the germline ends. Germline assignment: CDR1 LNHNV and CDR2 YYDKDF (reference sequence). The CDR3 runs to 16 residues. CDR3 coding DNA: TGTGCCACCAGCAGAGAACAGCGGATAAACACCGGGGAGCTGTTTTTT. It specifies CATSREQRINTGELFF. Complete variable domain (other parts from reference TRBV15 and TRBJ2-2): DAMVIQNPRYQVTQFGKPVTLSCSQTLNHNVMYWYQQKSSQAPKLLFHYYDKDFNNEADTPDNFQSRRPNTSFCFLDIRSPGLGDTAMYLCATSREQRINTGELFFGEGSRLTVL.

This clone was observed once. The genes are TRBV5-1 and TRBJ2-7; 9 positions agree with TRBD1. The V and J ends lost 4 bases and 5 bases, in that order; junction bases with no gene match: 7. The CDR3 contains 14 residues. Germline V gene sequence: CDR1 SGHRS, CDR2 YFSETQ. CDR3 nucleotides: TGCGCCAGCAGCCGGACAGGGGTTATGGACGAGCAGTACTTC. Translated: CASSRTGVMDEQYF.

This clone turned up a few times. This rearrangement joins TRBV7-8 to TRBJ2-5; TRBD2 agrees at 14 bases. V trimming: 1 base; J trimming: 3 bases; junction bases outside the gene matches: 1. The CDR3 is 16 amino acids. The germline V gene encodes CDR1 SGHVS and CDR2 FQNEAQ. This CDR3 is CASSLGGLAGEETQYF. The CDR3 bases are TGTGCCAGCAGCTTAGGGGGACTAGCGGGGGAAGAGACCCAGTACTTC.

CDR3 bases: TGTGCCAGCGGGACAGGGGTCACCGGGGAGCTGTTTTTT. It codes for CASGTGVTGELFF. This rearrangement joins TRBV6-4 to TRBJ2-2, with 10 bases that match TRBD1. The CDR3 contains 13 residues. Germline V gene sequence: CDR1 MRHNA, CDR2 SNTAGT. V shed 8 bases and J 4 bases; nucleotides not matched to a gene: 1.

The CDR3 DNA is TGTGCCAGCAGCTTGCACTTGAACACCGGGGAGCTGTTTTTT. This gives the protein CASSLHLNTGELFF. This chain uses TRBV5-5 with TRBJ2-2; no definite D call. V lost 1 base, J lost 1 base, and 5 bases lay in between. The CDR3 has 14 residues. Looked up from germline, CDR1 is SGHKS and CDR2 is YYEKEE (reference sequence).

The chain uses TRBV6-5 and TRBJ2-2, with unresolved D. Trimming pared 0 bases from V and 1 base from J, leaving 6 bases between. There are 15 residues in the CDR3. CDR1 and CDR2 from the germline V gene are MNHEY and SVGAGI. For the CDR3, the DNA is TGTGCCAGCAGTTACTCCCTTTTGAACACCGGGGAGCTGTTTTTT. Translation: CASSYSLLNTGELFF.

This chain's CDR3 is CASSLVPIAIYEQYF. CDR3 coding DNA: TGCGCCAGCAGCTTGGTTCCCATAGCGATCTACGAGCAGTACTTC. This chain uses TRBV5-1 with TRBJ2-7; possible D gene TRBD2, 5 bases. V gave up 0 bases and J gave up 3 bases, with 13 bases separating them. Germline V gene data show CDR1 as SGHRS and CDR2 as YFSETQ. This CDR3 is built from 15 residues.

This chain joins TRBV5-1 and TRBJ2-2, with D unresolved. Germline V lookup: CDR1 SGHRS, CDR2 YFSETQ. CDR3 length: 15 amino acids. V gave up 4 bases and J gave up 0 bases, with 10 bases separating them. This CDR3 reads CASSQTNTNTGELFF. The DNA for the CDR3 is TGCGCCAGCAGCCAAACTAATACGAACACCGGGGAGCTGTTTTTT.

This chain joins TRBV13 and TRBJ2-7, with TRBD1 matching over 10 bases. With V trimmed by 0 bases and J by 2 bases, 4 bases remained unmatched. CDR1 and CDR2 (germline): PRHDT, FYEKMQ (reference sequence). The CDR3 has 16 residues. CDR3 in amino acids: CASSLGGQGSAYEQYF. CDR3 DNA: TGTGCCAGCAGCTTAGGGGGACAGGGGAGTGCCTACGAGCAGTACTTC.

Only a few counts were recorded for this clone. The chain links TRBV7-6 to TRBJ2-2; D is unresolved. The V and J ends lost 1 base and 5 bases respectively, with 5 bases between them. This CDR3 has 13 amino acids. CDR1 is SGHVS and CDR2 is FNYEAQ in the germline V gene. The CDR3 DNA reads as TGTGCCAGCAGCTTAGTCGAGACCGGGGAGCTGTTTTTT. It codes for CASSLVETGELFF.

The chain employs TRBV5-1 and TRBJ1-2, with D unclear. The CDR3 spans 14 residues. Germline CDR1 reads SGHRS; CDR2 reads YFSETQ. V lost 5 bases to trimming and J lost 1 base, with 12 bases between them. The CDR3 DNA sequence: TGCGCCAGCAGAGACCCCGGAGATAACTATGGCTACACCTTC. Protein product: CASRDPGDNYGYTF.

Many counts were recorded for this clone. This sequence joins TRBV20-1 and TRBJ2-3, with TRBD2 identical over 10 bases. Per the germline V gene, CDR1 is DFQATT and CDR2 is SNEGSKA (reference sequence). This CDR3 is built from 17 residues. Trimming took 3 bases from V and 3 from J; bases not matched to a gene: 12. The CDR3 loop reads CSASGTIAGGVTDTQYF. The CDR3 nucleotides are TGCAGTGCTAGTGGGACTATAGCGGGGGGCGTTACAGATACGCAGTATTTT.

The chain recombines TRBV14 with TRBJ1-3; D gene ambiguous. V lost 3 bases and J lost 6, with 3 bases in between. Germline CDR1 SGHDN, CDR2 FVKESK. The CDR3 covers 11 residues. CDR3 residues: CASSHSNTIYF. CDR3 nucleotides: TGTGCCAGCAGCCACTCAAACACCATATATTTT.

This sequence joins TRBV11-2 and TRBJ2-5; 10 bases map to TRBD1. The CDR3 is made up of 13 amino acids. CDR1 is SGHAT, CDR2 FQNNGV, per germline. Trimming cost V 8 bases and J 5 bases; bases outside gene matches: 5. The CDR3 nucleotides are TGTGCCAGCCAACCGGGACAGGGGGAGACCCAGTACTTC. Its protein product is CASQPGQGETQYF.

This sequence joins TRBV6-6 and TRBJ1-1; no reliable D call. Trimming removed 2 bases from V and 1 base from J, with 5 bases in between. This CDR3 is 13 amino acids long. CDR1 is MNHNY and CDR2 is SVGAGI in the germline V gene (reference sequence). CDR3 DNA sequence: TGTGCCAGCAGTTACGGCACGAACACTGAAGCTTTCTTT. Its protein is CASSYGTNTEAFF.

In the case of this clone: This sample includes further DNA sequences coding for the same CDR3. The rearrangement joins TRBV5-5 to TRBJ1-5; D is unresolved. Germline CDR1 and CDR2: SGHKS and YYEKEE (reference sequence). This CDR3 has 15 amino acids. Between the trimmed V and J ends, which lost 1 base and 6 bases, there was a span of 14 bases. The CDR3 region is CASSLIGGSGQPQHF. As DNA, the CDR3 is TGTGCCAGCAGCTTGATCGGTGGCTCGGGTCAGCCCCAGCATTTT.

This rearrangement joins TRBV30 to TRBJ1-1; 7 bases agree with TRBD1. CDR3 length equals 12 residues. The germline gives CDR1 GTSNPN, CDR2 SVGIG (reference sequence). The junction had 4 bases not matched to a gene; V was cut back by 4 bases and J by 5 bases. The CDR3 DNA reads as TGTGCCTGGATGGACAGGAGTACTGAAGCTTTCTTT. As protein: CAWMDRSTEAFF.

In this sample, this clone turned up once. The CDR3 sequence: CSVVGLLNTEAFF. The DNA for the CDR3 is TGCAGCGTTGTGGGACTTTTGAACACTGAAGCTTTCTTT. V is TRBV29-1 and J is TRBJ1-1, with D perhaps matching TRBD1 (5 bases). The CDR3 consists of 13 residues. The V end was cut by 4 bases, the J end by 0 bases, with 9 bases between. CDR1 and CDR2 (germline): SQVTM, ANQGSEA.

The chain joins TRBV5-6 to TRBJ2-7; 10 nucleotides match TRBD1. The CDR3 loop spans 17 amino acids. After removal of 4 bases from V and 6 bases from J, the junction contained 16 bases not matched to a gene. Per the germline V gene, CDR1 is SGHDT and CDR2 is YYEEEE. The CDR3 DNA follows: TGTGCCAGCAGCCCCGATTGGGACAGGGGTCTGGGAAGCGAGCAGTACTTC. This translates into CASSPDWDRGLGSEQYF.

This clone has more than one count but fewer than ten. The V and J genes are TRBV6-4 and TRBJ2-3; 7 positions match TRBD2. V was clipped by 2 bases and J by 7 bases; unmatched bases: 3. Germline lookup yields CDR1 MRHNA and CDR2 SNTAGT. This CDR3 is 13 amino acids long. CDR3 region: CASSDGRGNTQYF. CDR3 bases: TGTGCCAGCAGTGACGGGAGGGGAAATACGCAGTATTTT.

This chain links TRBV7-9 with TRBJ1-1; D is perhaps TRBD1 (6 bases). Germline lookup yields CDR1 SEHNR and CDR2 FQNEAQ (reference sequence). Between the trimmed V and J ends, which lost 1 base and 0 bases, there was a span of 12 bases. The CDR3 has 16 residues. CDR3 bases: TGTGCCAGCAGCTTAGTCCCTGGGACATTGAACACTGAAGCTTTCTTT. Its protein product is CASSLVPGTLNTEAFF.

This clone was detected a few times. V and J are TRBV6-5 and TRBJ2-3; TRBD1 aligns across 9 bases. This CDR3 contains 15 residues. Per germline, CDR1 MNHEY and CDR2 SVGAGI. The trim removed 7 bases at V and 4 bases at J, leaving 9 bases unmatched. The CDR3 region is CASKPRTGAADTQYF. The CDR3 DNA sequence: TGTGCCAGCAAACCTAGGACAGGGGCGGCAGATACGCAGTATTTT.

The J gene is TRBJ1-6, the V gene TRBV11-1; D gene ambiguous. Trimming removed 6 bases from V and 0 bases from J, with 12 bases in between. Germline V gene data show CDR1 as SGHAT and CDR2 as FQDESV (reference sequence). The CDR3 consists of 16 residues. In DNA form, the CDR3 reads TGTGCCAGCAGTGCCATGGGGAGCTCCTATAATTCACCCCTCCACTTT. Residues: CASSAMGSSYNSPLHF.

The chain uses TRBV3-1 (or the pseudogene TRBV3-2) and TRBJ1-2, with 7 bases that match TRBD1. Germline V lookup: CDR1 LGHDT, CDR2 YNNKEL (reference sequence). The CDR3 has 19 residues. V lost 1 base and J lost 8; bases outside the gene matches: 22. The CDR3 DNA follows: TGTGCCAGCAGCCAAGTAGGTAGGAGACAGGGTGGTCCGCGAGAGGGCTACACCTTC. Its protein product is CASSQVGRRQGGPREGYTF.

This chain joins TRBV10-3 and TRBJ2-1; 9 bases are shared with TRBD1. Trimming removed 7 bases from V and 9 bases from J; junction bases left unmatched: 10. Germline-derived CDR1 and CDR2 are ENHRY and SYGVKD. This CDR3 is built from 14 residues. The chain's CDR3 is CAITLTGGAGEQFF. In nucleotides, the CDR3 is TGTGCCATCACCCTGACAGGGGGTGCGGGTGAGCAGTTCTTC.

This chain uses TRBV30 with TRBJ2-3; weak D call: TRBD1 (6 bases). V dropped 0 bases and J dropped 12 bases, with 10 bases sitting between them. The CDR3 runs 11 residues. Germline CDR1 and CDR2: GTSNPN and SVGIG (reference sequence). The CDR3 here is CAWSVRGRQYF. The CDR3 DNA reads as TGTGCCTGGAGTGTCAGGGGACGCCAGTATTTT.

CDR3 sequence (DNA): TGTGCCAGCAGCACGTCATCCGGGAGCTCGAAATCACCCCTCCACTTT. It encodes CASSTSSGSSKSPLHF. V usage is TRBV7-8 and J usage is TRBJ1-6; D is unclear. There are 16 residues in the CDR3. V gave up 5 bases and J gave up 10 bases, with 21 bases separating them. The germline gives CDR1 SGHVS, CDR2 FQNEAQ.

A note on this clone: The junction differs from germline at one of its ends, possibly a read error. The chain joins TRBV10-3 to TRBJ1-2; 7 bases align to TRBD1. This CDR3 contains 13 residues. CDR1 is ENHRY and CDR2 is SYGVKD in the germline V gene. CDR3 sequence reads: CAINEGAQYGYTF. In DNA, the CDR3 is TGTGCCATCAATGAGGGGGCCCAATATGGCTACACCTTC.

J is TRBJ2-7 and V is TRBV12-5, with TRBD1 matching over 7 bases. CDR1 and CDR2 from the germline V gene are LGHNT and FRNRAP. The CDR3 consists of 13 residues. The ends lost 7 bases at V and 3 bases at J; junction bases unmatched: 6. The CDR3, as DNA: TGTGCTAGTGCCGGGGACAGCGTCTACGAGCAGTACTTC. It translates to CASAGDSVYEQYF.

The chain is built from TRBV4-3 and TRBJ2-3; D perhaps matches TRBD2 (6 bases). The CDR3 totals 16 residues. Germline V gives CDR1 LGHNA, CDR2 YSLEER. V lost 0 bases, J lost 0 bases, and 10 bases lay in between. The CDR3 sequence: CASSQEGGMSTDTQYF. CDR3 nucleotide sequence: TGCGCCAGCAGCCAAGAAGGAGGGATGAGCACAGATACGCAGTATTTT.

Points on this clone: Germline and junction disagree at one end, which may indicate a read error. The chain joins TRBV5-4 to TRBJ1-2; D not certain. Germline CDR1 is SGHNT and CDR2 is YYREEE (reference sequence). The CDR3 has 13 amino acids. In DNA, the CDR3 is TGTGCCAGCAGTTTGGACGGAGGGAGTGGCTACACCTTC. This encodes CASSLDGGSGYTF.

CDR3 in amino acids: CASSYLGQEYTEAFF. CDR3 nucleotides: TGTGCCAGCAGTTACCTGGGACAGGAGTACACTGAAGCTTTCTTT. The chain carries TRBV6-5 and TRBJ1-1; 8 bases agree with TRBD1. J gave up 3 bases and V 2 bases, and 5 bases lay outside the gene matches. CDR1 and CDR2 from the germline V gene are MNHEY and SVGAGI. The length of the CDR3 is 15 residues.